This T cell receptor (beta chain) comes out of a study of T cell changes during pregnancy in multiple sclerosis. The V end was cut by 5 bases, the J end by 4 bases, with 5 bases between. The CDR3 is made up of 11 amino acids. CDR1 SEHNR and CDR2 FQNEAQ come from the germline V gene (reference sequence). Here immunoSEQ multiplex PCR was the method, and the copy in TCRdb shows in-frame clones only, minus some. The sample lists 100,000 or so clones; almost 95% were seen once. The sample in question was peripheral blood, obtained before pregnancy. The clonotype originates from a female donor with multiple sclerosis, enrolled in a pregnancy study. The chain combines TRBV7-9 with TRBJ1-2; D ambiguous. The CDR3 DNA follows: TGTGCCAGCAGCCTTAGCTATGGCTACACCTTC. It yields the protein CASSLSYGYTF.